Presented here are 24 T cell receptor beta chains from one specimen sequenced in a study of T-cell memory formation after mild COVID-19. From the 5' RACE reads, TCRdb called clonotypes with MiXCR, one entry per CDR3 protein. In the table there are over 50,000 distinct CDR3 sequences, 9.3% of which are singletons. The material sequenced was PBMCs or a T cell subset sorted from them (not recorded which). These receptors all come from an adult woman who had mild COVID-19 (a few samples of this study predate the infection). Cell type and time point are not known.

CDR3 bases: TGTGCCAGCAGCTTAGTGGGACGGCGGGAGCGGAGTAGAAATGAGCAGTTCTTC. This translates into CASSLVGRRERSRNEQFF. J is TRBJ2-1 and V is TRBV7-9; 7 bases match TRBD2. Trimming cost V 1 base and J 7 bases; bases outside gene matches: 16. This CDR3 contains 18 residues. Germline V lookup: CDR1 SEHNR, CDR2 FQNEAQ (reference sequence).

Many counts were recorded for this clonotype. This chain uses TRBV7-2 with TRBJ2-3; D is unresolved. CDR3 length: 14 residues. The germline CDR1 and CDR2 sequences are SGHTA and FQGNSA. V was trimmed by 1 base and J by 6 bases, leaving 11 bases between them. CDR3 region: CASSLGLGWDTQYF. Here the CDR3 DNA reads TGTGCCAGCAGCTTAGGCTTGGGGTGGGATACGCAGTATTTT. The full variable domain, in which reference TRBV7-2 and TRBJ2-3 provide the parts outside the CDR3, is GAGVSQSPSNKVTEKGKDVELRCDPISGHTALYWYRQSLGQGLEFLIYFQGNSAPDKSGLPSDRFSAERTGGSVSTLTIQRTQQEDSAVYLCASSLGLGWDTQYFGPGTRLTVL.

The table lists this clonotype with a few counts. The CDR3 nucleotides read TGTGCCAGCAGTCGGGGGAGGGACACCTACGAGCAGTACTTC. As protein: CASSRGRDTYEQYF. The chain recombines TRBV27 with TRBJ2-7, with a possible D match to TRBD2 (7 bases). Per the germline V gene, CDR1 is MNHEY and CDR2 is SMNVEV (reference sequence). V was trimmed by 5 bases and J by 2 bases, leaving 13 bases between them. The CDR3 totals 14 residues.

The chain carries TRBV18 and TRBJ2-1, with D hard to call. CDR3 length: 14 residues. Germline CDR1 is KGHSH and CDR2 is LQKENI. The germline V and J ends were trimmed by 2 bases and 4 bases, with 9 bases remaining between them. In DNA, the CDR3 is TGTGCCAGCTCACCAAGTGCAGGATACAATGAGCAGTTCTTC. It specifies CASSPSAGYNEQFF.

A note on this clonotype: With a much larger clone just one base away, this may be a read error. This chain links TRBV12-3 or TRBV12-4 with TRBJ1-6; D is possibly TRBD1 (5 bases). The V and J ends lost 4 bases and 5 bases respectively, with 9 bases between them. This CDR3 has 14 residues. This CDR3 reads CASSSRQHNSPLHF. In nucleotides, the CDR3 is TGTGCCAGCAGTTCCCGACAGCATAATTCACCCCTCCACTTT.

The chain joins TRBV5-1 to TRBJ2-7; weak D call: TRBD2 (6 bases). CDR1 is SGHRS and CDR2 is YFSETQ in the germline V gene. The CDR3 is 14 residues long. Trimming pared 5 bases from V and 0 bases from J, leaving 12 bases between. The CDR3 here is CASRGGDLSYEQYF. Written as DNA, the CDR3 is TGCGCCAGCAGGGGCGGGGACCTCTCCTACGAGCAGTACTTC.

V and J are TRBV5-6 and TRBJ2-7, with D perhaps matching TRBD2 (7 bases). CDR1 SGHDT and CDR2 YYEEEE come from the germline V gene. This CDR3 has 16 residues. The germline V and J ends were trimmed by 2 bases and 0 bases, with 15 bases remaining between them. CDR3 in DNA: TGTGCCAGCAGCTTTCGGTCGGGGGGCAGCTCCTACGAGCAGTACTTC. Translation: CASSFRSGGSSYEQYF. The variable domain in full, with the rest retrieved from reference TRBV5-6 and TRBJ2-7, is DAGVTQSPTHLIKTRGQQVTLRCSPKSGHDTVSWYQQALGQGPQFIFQYYEEEERQRGNFPDRFSGHQFPNYSSELNVNALLLGDSALYLCASSFRSGGSSYEQYFGPGTRLTVT.

V usage is TRBV2 and J usage is TRBJ2-7; D gene unclear. This CDR3 is built from 15 residues. Germline V gene lookup returns CDR1 SNHLY and CDR2 FYNNEI. V gave up 0 bases and J gave up 2 bases, with 11 bases separating them. The CDR3 here is CASSEAPQATYEQYF. In DNA, the CDR3 is TGTGCCAGCAGTGAAGCGCCCCAGGCCACCTACGAGCAGTACTTC.

This chain joins TRBV28 and TRBJ2-2; either TRBD1 or TRBD2 may fit D (5 bases each). The CDR3 runs to 16 residues. Germline V gene lookup returns CDR1 MDHEN and CDR2 SYDVKM. V lost 4 bases to trimming and J lost 7 bases, with 19 bases between them. CDR3 loop: CASSSLGSGSGGELFF. In DNA form, the CDR3 reads TGTGCCAGCAGTTCTCTGGGCTCAGGGAGCGGCGGGGAGCTGTTTTTT.

There are many counts of this clonotype. The J gene is TRBJ2-6, the V gene TRBV5-1, with D tentatively TRBD1 (6 bases). The ends were cut back, 3 bases at V and 4 bases at J, with 14 bases in the middle. The CDR3 loop spans 16 amino acids. Germline V CDR1 and CDR2: SGHRS, YFSETQ. CDR3 sequence (DNA): TGCGCCAGCAGCTGGTCCGGGACAACCGGGGCCAACGTCCTGACTTTC. It specifies CASSWSGTTGANVLTF. Using reference TRBV5-1 and TRBJ2-6 for the parts outside the CDR3, the full variable domain is KAGVTQTPRYLIKTRGQQVTLSCSPISGHRSVSWYQQTPGQGLQFLFEYFSETQRNKGNFPGRFSGRQFSNSRSEMNVSTLELGDSALYLCASSWSGTTGANVLTFGAGSRLTVL.

This clonotype was counted at least ten times. The rearrangement uses TRBV4-1 and TRBJ2-3, with a possible D match to TRBD1 (5 bases). The CDR3 length is 15 residues. Per the germline V gene, CDR1 is MGHRA and CDR2 is YSYEKL. V lost 0 bases to trimming and J lost 3 bases, with 10 bases between them. Here the CDR3 DNA reads TGCGCCAGCAGCCAAGAGGGGCTGGCGACAGATACGCAGTATTTT. It translates to CASSQEGLATDTQYF.

CDR3 in DNA: TGCAGTGCCACTCCTAGGGGCCGGACAGATACGCAGTATTTT. This encodes CSATPRGRTDTQYF. The chain couples TRBV20-1 to TRBJ2-3, with D possibly matching TRBD1 (5 bases). The CDR3 totals 14 residues. V lost 6 bases and J lost 3, with 16 bases in between. The germline V gene has CDR1 DFQATT and CDR2 SNEGSKA (reference sequence).

This clonotype was recorded a few times. This rearrangement joins TRBV6-1 to TRBJ1-5; 8 bases match TRBD1. J was trimmed by 0 bases and V by 6 bases; bases with no gene match: 4. Germline-derived CDR1 and CDR2 are MNHNS and SASEGT. The CDR3 loop spans 15 amino acids. CDR3 nucleotide sequence: TGTGCCAGCAGGGACAGGGCCACTAGCAATCAGCCCCAGCATTTT. Its translation is CASRDRATSNQPQHF.

The sample holds many counts of this clonotype. This sequence joins TRBV6-2 or TRBV6-3 and TRBJ2-2; no reliable D call. Trimming took 5 bases from V and 6 from J, leaving 13 bases between them. CDR1 and CDR2 (germline): MNHEY, SVGEGT. The CDR3 totals 14 residues. CDR3: CASSTSRTAGELFF. CDR3 nucleotides: TGTGCCAGCAGTACAAGTCGGACGGCCGGGGAGCTGTTTTTT.

As DNA, the CDR3 is TGCAGTGCTAGAGAGCCTAGCGGCTTAGGCCAGTACTTC. Translated, it gives CSAREPSGLGQYF. The chain is built from TRBV20-1 and TRBJ2-5; 7 nucleotides match TRBD2. The CDR3 spans 13 residues. Germline V lookup: CDR1 DFQATT, CDR2 SNEGSKA (reference sequence). Trimming at V came to 0 bases and at J to 10 bases, leaving 8 bases not matched to a gene.

The CDR3 spells CASGSSGTAETQYF. The CDR3 DNA reads TGTGCCAGCGGATCAAGCGGGACGGCAGAGACCCAGTACTTC. The rearrangement joins TRBV6-2 or TRBV6-3 to TRBJ2-5; 7 bases are a match to TRBD2. V dropped 8 bases and J dropped 4; count of bases not matched to a gene: 10. CDR1 MNHEY and CDR2 SVGEGT come from the germline V gene. There are 14 residues in the CDR3.

This clonotype was picked up a small number of times. Written as DNA, the CDR3 is TGTGCCAGCAGCTCCAGACGGCCTAACTATGGCTACACCTTC. Its protein product is CASSSRRPNYGYTF. This chain uses TRBV7-2 with TRBJ1-2, with D hard to call. Germline V gene sequence: CDR1 SGHTA, CDR2 FQGNSA. The V end was cut by 4 bases, the J end by 0 bases, with 9 bases between. This CDR3 is 14 amino acids long.

This clonotype was counted a few times. V and J are TRBV7-9 and TRBJ2-7; 9 bases agree with TRBD1. J was trimmed by 5 bases and V by 5 bases; bases with no gene match: 10. The CDR3 is 15 residues long. Germline V gene sequence: CDR1 SEHNR, CDR2 FQNEAQ (reference sequence). Here the CDR3 reads CASSPKHRTGDEQYF. DNA of the CDR3: TGTGCCAGCAGCCCCAAACACCGGACAGGGGACGAGCAGTACTTC.

This chain uses TRBV3-1 with TRBJ1-6; no firm D call. The V gene lost 0 bases and the J gene lost 4 bases, with 13 bases spanning the gap. The CDR3 has 17 amino acids. Germline values: CDR1 LGHDT, CDR2 YNNKEL (reference sequence). CDR3 nucleotides: TGTGCCAGCAGCCAAGATGGGCAGACGGTTTATAATTCACCCCTCCACTTT. It codes for CASSQDGQTVYNSPLHF.

This clonotype was seen a few times. The V and J genes are TRBV24-1 and TRBJ2-2; TRBD1 matches 7 bases. V gave up 5 bases and J gave up 0 bases; unmatched junction bases: 2. The CDR3 runs 15 residues. Germline V gene data show CDR1 as KGHDR and CDR2 as SFDVKD. CDR3 coding DNA: TGTGCCACCAGTGTGACAGGGCCGAACACCGGGGAGCTGTTTTTT. It is translated as CATSVTGPNTGELFF.

The chain joins TRBV5-1 to TRBJ1-4; no firm D call. Germline-derived CDR1 and CDR2 are SGHRS and YFSETQ. Trimming took off 8 bases at V and 0 bases at J, with 14 bases between the two ends. The CDR3 spans 15 residues. CDR3 in DNA: TGCGCCAGTAATCCCGGGTTCTCAACTAATGAAAAACTGTTTTTT. Its protein is CASNPGFSTNEKLFF.

This clonotype was observed at least ten times. This chain connects TRBV29-1 to TRBJ1-5; D perhaps matches TRBD1 (5 bases). The CDR3 runs to 13 residues. Germline V gene data show CDR1 as SQVTM and CDR2 as ANQGSEA. V was cut by 6 bases and J by 5 bases, with 14 bases left in between. CDR3 loop: CSVSGGVDQPQHF. CDR3 coding DNA: TGCAGCGTATCGGGGGGGGTTGATCAGCCCCAGCATTTT. The full variable domain, in which reference TRBV29-1 and TRBJ1-5 provide the parts outside the CDR3, is SAVISQKPSRDICQRGTSLTIQCQVDSQVTMMFWYRQQPGQSLTLIATANQGSEATYESGFVIDKFPISRPNLTFSTLTVSNMSPEDSSIYLCSVSGGVDQPQHFGDGTRLSIL.

This clonotype was seen at least ten times. The chain couples TRBV5-1 to TRBJ1-1, with D maybe TRBD1 (5 bases). The CDR3 totals 13 residues. The V gene lost 1 base and the J gene lost 2 bases, with 6 bases spanning the gap. Germline CDR1 is SGHRS and CDR2 is YFSETQ. CDR3 sequence reads: CASSLRGNTEAFF. The CDR3 coding sequence is TGCGCCAGCAGCTTGAGGGGAAACACTGAAGCTTTCTTT.

This clonotype was detected a few times. The chain is built from TRBV3-1 and TRBJ1-3; D perhaps matches TRBD1 (5 bases). This CDR3 has 20 amino acids. Trimming left V 1 base short and J 0 bases short, with 22 bases between. CDR1 is LGHDT and CDR2 is YNNKEL in the germline V gene (reference sequence). CDR3: CASSQVARGANKFSGNTIYF. CDR3 sequence (DNA): TGTGCCAGCAGCCAAGTTGCGCGGGGCGCGAACAAATTCTCTGGAAACACCATATATTTT. The full variable domain, in which reference TRBV3-1 and TRBJ1-3 provide the parts outside the CDR3, is DTAVSQTPKYLVTQMGNDKSIKCEQNLGHDTMYWYKQDSKKFLKIMFSYNNKELIINETVPNRFSPKSPDKAHLNLHINSLELGDSAVYFCASSQVARGANKFSGNTIYFGEGSWLTVV.